These 28 T cell receptor beta chains originate from one sample sequenced in a study of T-cell reconstitution after alpha-beta-depleted transplantation in children. A TCRbeta library incorporating unique molecular identifiers was prepared. One entry per CDR3 protein, called by TCRdb with MiXCR from the PCR reads. The top ten clones hold 0.79% of a sample with 600,000 to 800,000 distinct CDR3 sequences, roughly 14% of them seen once. Sequences were derived from PBMCs, sampled before TCRalphabeta/CD19-depleted stem cell transplant. The receptors were gathered from a girl aged 2-15 years with congenital amegakaryocytic thrombocytopenia, due to receive a stem cell transplant.

Remarks on this clonotype: A much larger clone differs by one base, so this may be a read error. This chain connects TRBV29-1 to TRBJ2-7; 8 bases fit TRBD2. Germline V gene data show CDR1 as SQVTM and CDR2 as ANQGSEA. This CDR3 region has 13 residues. Written as DNA, the CDR3 is TGCAGCGCAACTAGCGGCCCAATGTGGGAGCAGCACTTC. Translating gives CSATSGPMWEQHF.

Notes on this clonotype: The germline gene is not matched at one end of the junction; a read error may be the cause. This chain joins TRBV5-1 and TRBJ2-1; TRBD2 matches at 8 bases. Per germline, CDR1 SGHRS and CDR2 YFSETQ. This CDR3 has 14 residues. CDR3 sequence (DNA): TGCGCCAGCAGCTTGACTAGCGGTTACAATGAGCAGTCCTTC. It specifies CASSLTSGYNEQSF.

This clonotype was counted at least ten times. V and J are TRBV20-1 and TRBJ2-5; possibly TRBD1 or TRBD2 for D (5 bases each). The CDR3 spans 13 residues. The V gene lost 1 base and the J gene lost 4 bases, with 10 bases spanning the gap. The germline V gene has CDR1 DFQATT and CDR2 SNEGSKA (reference sequence). Here the CDR3 reads CSARALGGETQYF. CDR3 in DNA: TGCAGTGCTAGAGCCCTTGGGGGAGAGACCCAGTACTTC.

Only a few counts were recorded for this clonotype. The V call is TRBV7-9, the J call TRBJ2-2; D is possibly TRBD1 or TRBD2 (5 bases each). The CDR3 loop spans 16 amino acids. Per the germline V gene, CDR1 is SEHNR and CDR2 is FQNEAQ (reference sequence). Trimming pared 2 bases from V and 0 bases from J, leaving 10 bases between. The CDR3, as DNA: TGTGCCAGCAGCTTAAGGGGACCTACGAACACCGGGGAGCTGTTTTTT. Translation gives CASSLRGPTNTGELFF.

The table lists this clonotype with many counts. This chain connects TRBV15 to TRBJ1-5, with D tentatively TRBD1 (6 bases). CDR3 size: 19 residues. Germline CDR1 is LNHNV and CDR2 is YYDKDF (reference sequence). The V end was cut by 5 bases, the J end by 5 bases, with 28 bases between. As DNA, the CDR3 is TGTGCCACCAGCGGGGAGTTGTATGCGGACAGTCAAGGATATCAGCCCCAGCATTTT. Amino acid sequence: CATSGELYADSQGYQPQHF.

This clonotype was picked up a small number of times. The V and J genes are TRBV28 and TRBJ2-5; D uncertain. The V end was cut by 1 base, the J end by 7 bases, with 13 bases between. The length of the CDR3 is 14 residues. The V gene's germline CDR1 is MDHEN and CDR2 SYDVKM. CDR3 sequence (DNA): TGTGCCAGCAGTTTATCAAGCTCCCCCTCGACCCAGTACTTC. This translates into CASSLSSSPSTQYF.

This chain links TRBV28 with TRBJ2-5, with a tentative D call TRBD2 (5 bases). Trimming left V 4 bases short and J 5 bases short, with 14 bases between. The CDR3 runs 14 residues. Germline V gives CDR1 MDHEN, CDR2 SYDVKM. Here the CDR3 reads CASSSPDYSETQYF. DNA of the CDR3: TGTGCCAGCAGTTCACCCGACTACAGTGAGACCCAGTACTTC.

The sample holds a few counts of this clonotype. J is TRBJ2-1 and V is TRBV20-1, with 8 bases fitting TRBD2. Germline values: CDR1 DFQATT, CDR2 SNEGSKA (reference sequence). Losses at the gene ends were 5 bases for V and 4 bases for J; bases not matched to a gene: 10. The CDR3 has 15 amino acids. The CDR3: CSAYELAGWYNEQFF. As DNA, the CDR3 is TGCAGTGCTTACGAGTTAGCGGGATGGTACAATGAGCAGTTCTTC.

This clonotype has more than one count but fewer than ten. The CDR3 nucleotides read TGTGCCATCCGGGGCCAGGCGTCCTACAATGAGCAGTTCTTC. Its protein is CAIRGQASYNEQFF. The V gene is TRBV10-3, the J gene TRBJ2-1; either TRBD1 or TRBD2 may fit D (5 bases each). CDR1 ENHRY and CDR2 SYGVKD come from the germline V gene. The CDR3 is 14 amino acids. Trimming removed 8 bases at V and 1 base at J, with 12 bases between.

This clonotype was observed a handful of times. This chain connects TRBV15 to TRBJ2-1; D is perhaps TRBD2 (6 bases). The CDR3 extends over 19 amino acids. The V gene lost 0 bases and the J gene lost 1 base, with 19 bases spanning the gap. The V gene's germline CDR1 is LNHNV and CDR2 YYDKDF (reference sequence). The CDR3 bases are TGTGCCACCAGCAGAGACATTGTGTCTAGCGCTTTATCCTACAATGAGCAGTTCTTC. Residues: CATSRDIVSSALSYNEQFF. Complete variable domain (other parts from reference TRBV15 and TRBJ2-1): DAMVIQNPRYQVTQFGKPVTLSCSQTLNHNVMYWYQQKSSQAPKLLFHYYDKDFNNEADTPDNFQSRRPNTSFCFLDIRSPGLGDTAMYLCATSRDIVSSALSYNEQFFGPGTRLTVL.

This clonotype occurred many times. The chain recombines TRBV29-1 with TRBJ2-7, with 7 bases fitting TRBD1. The trim removed 3 bases at V and 2 bases at J, leaving 1 base unmatched. The germline V gene encodes CDR1 SQVTM and CDR2 ANQGSEA. This CDR3 comprises 12 residues. CDR3 sequence (DNA): TGCAGCGTTGAGGGGACAGCCTACGAGCAGTACTTC. It translates to CSVEGTAYEQYF.

V is TRBV6-1 and J is TRBJ2-3, with 7 positions matching TRBD2. The CDR3 is 15 amino acids. Per germline, CDR1 MNHNS and CDR2 SASEGT. The ends lost 5 bases at V and 4 bases at J; junction bases unmatched: 9. The CDR3 here is CASSRFAGVADTQYF. The DNA of the CDR3 is TGTGCCAGCAGTCGGTTTGCGGGAGTGGCAGATACGCAGTATTTT.

This clonotype was seen a few times. This chain connects TRBV29-1 to TRBJ2-5; D is ambiguous. The length of the CDR3 is 14 residues. Per germline, CDR1 SQVTM and CDR2 ANQGSEA. Trimming removed 2 bases at V and 4 bases at J, with 14 bases between. The chain's CDR3 is CSVELRTPLETQYF. DNA for the CDR3: TGCAGCGTTGAACTCAGGACCCCCTTAGAGACCCAGTACTTC.

This clonotype appeared many times. The chain has TRBV4-1 and TRBJ2-3; no clear D gene. Germline CDR1 reads MGHRA; CDR2 reads YSYEKL. V was shortened by 4 bases and J by 6 bases, with 8 bases between the two germline ends. This CDR3 contains 12 residues. CDR3 coding DNA: TGCGCCAGCAGCCTGCAACCCGATACGCAGTATTTT. The encoded protein is CASSLQPDTQYF.

This clonotype was counted a few times. The J gene is TRBJ2-2, the V gene TRBV5-1, with 8 positions matching TRBD2. Per germline, CDR1 SGHRS and CDR2 YFSETQ. This CDR3 has 17 amino acids. Losses at the gene ends were 5 bases for V and 0 bases for J; bases not matched to a gene: 9. The CDR3 reads CASRPPGGIANTGELFF. In DNA, the CDR3 is TGCGCCAGCAGACCACCGGGAGGGATCGCGAACACCGGGGAGCTGTTTTTT.

This chain joins TRBV20-1 and TRBJ1-4; the D gene is possibly TRBD1 (5 bases). The CDR3 runs 13 residues. Trimming left V 7 bases short and J 5 bases short, with 14 bases between. In germline, CDR1 is DFQATT, CDR2 SNEGSKA (reference sequence). The CDR3 region is CSVRPRTNEKLFF. The DNA of the CDR3 is TGCAGTGTACGACCTCGGACAAATGAAAAACTGTTTTTT.

The CDR3 DNA reads as TGTGCCAGCAGTTTAATCCAGGGCTATCAGCCCCAGCATTTT. This gives the protein CASSLIQGYQPQHF. The V gene is TRBV27, the J gene TRBJ1-5; a weak D match, TRBD1 (5 bases). V was shortened by 2 bases and J by 5 bases, with 10 bases between the two germline ends. This CDR3 contains 14 residues. CDR1 and CDR2 (germline): MNHEY, SMNVEV (reference sequence).

This clonotype was recorded many times. This chain joins TRBV11-3 and TRBJ2-1; 7 bases map to TRBD2. The CDR3 is 14 amino acids. CDR1 SGHNT and CDR2 YENEEA come from the germline V gene. J was trimmed by 10 bases and V by 5 bases; bases with no gene match: 11. CDR3 amino acids: CASSGREINSEQFF. The CDR3 bases are TGTGCCAGCAGCGGGCGGGAGATAAACAGCGAGCAGTTCTTC. Combining the CDR3 with reference TRBV11-3 and TRBJ2-1 gives the whole variable domain EAGVVQSPRYKIIEKKQPVAFWCNPISGHNTLYWYLQNLGQGPELLIRYENEEAVDDSQLPKDRFSAERLKGVDSTLKIQPAELGDSAVYLCASSGREINSEQFFGPGTRLTVL.

The rearrangement links TRBV6-5 to TRBJ1-6, with D possibly TRBD1 on 6 matching bases. The CDR3 loop spans 15 amino acids. Trimming pared 2 bases from V and 7 bases from J, leaving 12 bases between. Germline lookup yields CDR1 MNHEY and CDR2 SVGAGI. The CDR3 nucleotides read TGTGCCAGCAGTTACAATGAAAGGGGGAATTCACCCCTCCACTTT. It translates to CASSYNERGNSPLHF.

The rearrangement uses TRBV15 and TRBJ2-3, with D possibly matching TRBD2 (5 bases). The germline gives CDR1 LNHNV, CDR2 YYDKDF (reference sequence). The CDR3 runs to 13 residues. V shed 3 bases and J shed 4 bases, with 8 bases lying between them. The CDR3 bases are TGTGCCACCAGCAGGGGAGCGGCAGATACGCAGTATTTT. Translation gives CATSRGAADTQYF.

In this sample, this clonotype turned up once. This may be a read error: a much more frequent sequence differs by one nucleotide. V gene TRBV5-1 combines with J gene TRBJ2-5, with 15 bases lining up with TRBD2. J lost 3 bases, V lost 0 bases, and 6 bases had no gene match. This CDR3 comprises 18 residues. Germline V CDR1 and CDR2: SGHRS, YFSETQ. The CDR3 protein is CASSLVPRTSGREETQYF. The CDR3 bases are TGCGCCAGCAGCTTGGTTCCCCGGACTAGCGGGAGGGAAGAGACCCAGTACTTC.

This clonotype was seen many times. Germline is not matched at one junction end, which may reflect a read error. The chain uses TRBV5-1 and TRBJ1-1, with no clear D. The germline gives CDR1 SGHRS, CDR2 YFSETQ. This CDR3 contains 11 residues. The CDR3 loop reads CASSHEAYKVF. CDR3 in DNA: TGCGCCAGCAGCCATGAGGCATACAAGGTCTTT.

This clonotype was observed a handful of times. CDR3 in amino acids: CASSVEVVFYEQYF. The CDR3 DNA reads as TGTGCCAGCAGTGTGGAGGTAGTTTTTTACGAGCAGTACTTC. This chain links TRBV28 with TRBJ2-7; D perhaps matches TRBD2 (5 bases). V shed 5 bases and J shed 4 bases, with 15 bases lying between them. The CDR3 covers 14 residues. Germline lookup yields CDR1 MDHEN and CDR2 SYDVKM.

The V and J genes are TRBV20-1 and TRBJ2-6; D unresolved. In germline, CDR1 is DFQATT, CDR2 SNEGSKA (reference sequence). The CDR3 length is 14 residues. With 4 bases removed from V and 4 bases from J, the gap between germline ends came to 11 bases. This chain's CDR3 is CSAISGLGANVLTF. For the CDR3, the DNA is TGCAGTGCTATTTCCGGGTTGGGGGCCAACGTCCTGACTTTC.

This clonotype was seen ten or more times. The V gene is TRBV29-1, the J gene TRBJ1-2; TRBD1 is a possible D gene (5 bases). The length of the CDR3 is 11 residues. The germline V and J ends were trimmed by 7 bases and 6 bases, with 12 bases remaining between them. The V gene's germline CDR1 is SQVTM and CDR2 ANQGSEA. The CDR3 sequence: CSALQADGYTF. CDR3 nucleotides: TGCAGCGCATTACAGGCTGATGGCTACACCTTC.

Ten or more counts support this clonotype. This sequence joins TRBV10-3 and TRBJ2-1; D is unclear. CDR1 and CDR2 (germline): ENHRY, SYGVKD. This CDR3 has 14 amino acids. V was trimmed by 8 bases and J by 0 bases, leaving 11 bases between them. The CDR3 DNA is TGTGCCATCCTCCGTGAGAGCTCCTACAATGAGCAGTTCTTC. This translates into CAILRESSYNEQFF.

About this clonotype: A much larger clone is a single base away; this may be a read error. The chain couples TRBV20-1 to TRBJ2-3; D uncertain. V lost 3 bases, J lost 1 base, and 11 bases lay in between. CDR3 length: 14 amino acids. The germline gives CDR1 DFQATT, CDR2 SNEGSKA (reference sequence). For the CDR3, the DNA is TGCAGTGCTAGCCTGAGTGAGGGCACAGATACGCAGTATTTT. Its protein product is CSASLSEGTDTQYF.

The chain is built from TRBV3-1 and TRBJ2-7; 11 bases line up with TRBD2. V lost 11 bases, J lost 0 bases, and 3 bases stayed unmatched. The length of the CDR3 is 13 residues. Germline CDR1 and CDR2: LGHDT and YNNKEL (reference sequence). The CDR3 loop reads CAGGTSGSYEQYF. The CDR3 nucleotides read TGTGCCGGCGGGACTAGCGGCTCCTACGAGCAGTACTTC.